The sequence of this T cell receptor beta chain was determined in a study of blood T cell repertoires in COVID-19. The overall study: Specimens from acute and convalescent COVID-19 originated in the United States, Italy and Spain. PBMCs, B-cell-depleted T cells, or T cells provided the cDNA or gDNA that made up the material.

V lost 7 bases and J 3 bases, leaving 7 bases between the germline ends. The germline CDR1 and CDR2 sequences are SNHLY and FYNNEI. The CDR3 has 12 amino acids. Authors' analysis steps: Quantification of nucleated cells was approximated via reference gene primer amplification. The repertoire was sequenced with immunoSEQ multiplex PCR; TCRdb's copy has only in-frame clones and lacks some. V, J and clone size are taken as reported in that table, and D and trimming were inferred from the DNA itself. The sample carries tens of thousands of clones, roughly 80% recorded once. The sample was peripheral blood. The rearrangement uses TRBV2 and TRBJ2-1, with D maybe TRBD2 (5 bases). The sequence was collected from a woman aged 80 or over with acute or convalescent COVID-19. CDR3 in DNA: TGTGCCAGCACCCGGGACTACAATGAGCAGTTCTTC. This gives the protein CASTRDYNEQFF. Full variable domain (missing parts from reference TRBV2 and TRBJ2-1): EPEVTQTPSHQVTQMGQEVILRCVPISNHLYFYWYRQILGQKVEFLVSFYNNEISEKSEIFDDQFSVERPDGSNFTLKIRSTKLEDSAMYFCASTRDYNEQFFGPGTRLTVL.